This T cell receptor (beta chain) is drawn from a study of T cells in Graves' hyperthyroidism and ophthalmopathy. This clonotype has at least ten counts. V shed 2 bases and J shed 3 bases, with 5 bases lying between them. This CDR3 has 13 amino acids. Germline V gives CDR1 KGHSH, CDR2 LQKENI. Amplification targeted TCR beta CDR3 regions from RNA transcripts. First-round RT-PCR of the TCR CDR3 relied on the HTBI primer set. TCRdb analysed the multiplex PCR reads with MiXCR anew, one entry per CDR3 protein. The sample carries roughly 640,000 distinct CDR3 sequences, approximately 15% recorded once. Material for sequencing was blood. V gene TRBV18 combines with J gene TRBJ2-1; D gene uncertain. This receptor was taken from a woman between 35 and 50 years old with Graves' ophthalmopathy. The CDR3 loop is CASSPISYNEQFF. CDR3 DNA sequence: TGTGCCAGCTCACCAATCAGCTACAATGAGCAGTTCTTC. The whole variable domain, filled in from reference TRBV18 and TRBJ2-1, reads NAGVMQNPRHLVRRRGQEARLRCSPMKGHSHVYWYRQLPEEGLKFMVYLQKENIIDESGMPKERFSAEFPKEGPSILRIQQVVRGDSAAYFCASSPISYNEQFFGPGTRLTVL.